Listed below are T cell receptor beta chains from one sample, sequenced in a study of technical replicates of blood from a handful of donors. Profiling relied on immunoSEQ multiplex PCR, and the TCRdb table lists in-frame clones only, not all of them. The sample contains under 20,000 clones, 86% of which appear only once. Sequencing was carried out using PBMCs. These TCRs come from a human donor in good health. CDR3s include the opening cysteine and the closing phenylalanine or tryptophan. The order of the fields is CDR3 DNA, CDR3 protein, J gene, D gene, V gene, clone size. A D gene is named only where the DNA matches it firmly. Clone size is shown for a subset of rows, as once, few, many or a class of expanded clone.

TGTGCCAGCAGTACCGCCGGGGATGGCGGTCCTACCCGCGCCTACGAGCAGTACTTC	CASSTAGDGGPTRAYEQYF	TRBJ2-7	-	TRBV28	-
TGTGCCAGCAGCGTCTTAGCGGGGAGCTCCTACGAGCAGTACTTC	CASSVLAGSSYEQYF	TRBJ2-7	TRBD2	TRBV11-2	-
TGTGCCAGCAGTCCCAGGGGGCTCGGAAAAGAGACCCAGTACTTC	CASSPRGLGKETQYF	TRBJ2-5	TRBD1	TRBV6-1	-
TGTGCCTGGAGTAACAGGGACGGTCAGCCCCAGCATTTT	CAWSNRDGQPQHF	TRBJ1-5	-	TRBV30	-
TGTGCCAGCAGTGAAGGACTAGCGGGTTATTTCGATGAGCAGTTCTTC	CASSEGLAGYFDEQFF	TRBJ2-1	TRBD2	TRBV6-1	-
TGTGCCAGTAGTACAGGTTTGAACACTGAAGCTTTCTTT	CASSTGLNTEAFF	TRBJ1-1	-	TRBV19	-
TGTGCCAGCAGCTTAGAGGGTAGCGGGAGGAATGAGCAGTTCTTC	CASSLEGSGRNEQFF	TRBJ2-1	TRBD2	TRBV7-9	-
TGTGCCAGCAGTTACAAGGCAGGGGTGGTGTCTGAAGCTTTCTTT	CASSYKAGVVSEAFF	TRBJ1-1	-	TRBV6-5	-
TGTGCCTGGAGTGTACAGCTGGTATACGAGCAGTACTTC	CAWSVQLVYEQYF	TRBJ2-7	-	TRBV30	-
TGCAGCGTTGAATTGCTTGGCAGGTCATACAATGAGCAGTTCTTC	CSVELLGRSYNEQFF	TRBJ2-1	-	TRBV29-1	-
TGTGCCAGCACGGACAGGGCCTTCTCTGGAAACACCATATATTTT	CASTDRAFSGNTIYF	TRBJ1-3	TRBD1	TRBV19	-
TGTGCCAGCAGCTCCCGGACTAGCGGATACAATGAGCAGTTCTTC	CASSSRTSGYNEQFF	TRBJ2-1	TRBD2	TRBV7-2	-
TGTGCCAGCAGGGATGCCGGGACAGCTAGCACAGATACGCAGTATTTT	CASRDAGTASTDTQYF	TRBJ2-3	TRBD1	TRBV7-9	-
TGTGCCAGCAGTTTTAGGTGGGACAGCTCCTACAATGAGCAGTTCTTC	CASSFRWDSSYNEQFF	TRBJ2-1	TRBD1	TRBV27	-
TGTGCCAGCAGCTCCCCGGGACAGGGGCAGGGAATGCAGTTCTTC	CASSSPGQGQGMQFF	TRBJ2-1	TRBD1	TRBV5-4	-
TGCGCCAGCAGCTTGGATGGCGGGGGCCCGGGGGATGAGCAGTTCTTC	CASSLDGGGPGDEQFF	TRBJ2-1	-	TRBV5-1	once
TGTGCCAGCAAATTGGAGGCAGTGGCCAAAAACATTCAGTACTTC	CASKLEAVAKNIQYF	TRBJ2-4	-	TRBV6-1	-
TGTGCCAGCAGCCCACCGGGACTAGCGGACCAAGAGACCCAGTACTTC	CASSPPGLADQETQYF	TRBJ2-5	TRBD2	TRBV6-6	-
TGTGCCAGCAGGTTAACGTCCTACGCGGGTTACGAGCAGTACTTC	CASRLTSYAGYEQYF	TRBJ2-7	-	TRBV6-5	-
TGTGCCAGCAGCCTAGGACTAGCGGGAGGATACACAGATACGCAGTATTTT	CASSLGLAGGYTDTQYF	TRBJ2-3	TRBD2	TRBV11-2	once
TGTGCCAGCAGCGTAGGGACAGGGACGGTAACAGATACGCAGTATTTT	CASSVGTGTVTDTQYF	TRBJ2-3	TRBD1	TRBV9	-
TGCGCCAGCAGCTTGGAGCAGGGGGCAGATACGCAGTATTTT	CASSLEQGADTQYF	TRBJ2-3	TRBD1	TRBV5-1	-
TGTGCCAGCAGTTTAAGTGAGGGGGCTGGGACTGAAGCTTTCTTT	CASSLSEGAGTEAFF	TRBJ1-1	TRBD1	TRBV27	-
TGTGCCAGCAGCTTGAGAGGGAAGAGCTACGAGCAGTACTTC	CASSLRGKSYEQYF	TRBJ2-7	-	TRBV11-2	-
TGTGCCAGCAGCTTAGACGGGGGGGACACCGGGGAGCTGTTTTTT	CASSLDGGDTGELFF	TRBJ2-2	TRBD2	TRBV7-2	-
TGTGCCAGCACCCCCGGAGGCGGCGGGAGTCGGGATGAGCAGTTCTTC	CASTPGGGGSRDEQFF	TRBJ2-1	TRBD2	TRBV7-2	-
TGTGCCAGCAGCTCCCCTAGCGGGAGTGGTTCCTACGAGCAGTACTTC	CASSSPSGSGSYEQYF	TRBJ2-7	TRBD2	TRBV5-4	-
TGTGCCAGCAGCCGGACTAGCGGGAGTTACGAGCAGTACTTC	CASSRTSGSYEQYF	TRBJ2-7	TRBD2	TRBV7-2	-
TGTGCCAGCAGCCTCGTGGGGCCTAGGCAATCTCAGTATTTT	CASSLVGPRQSQYF	TRBJ2-3	-	TRBV4-2	-
TGTGCCACCCCCCGGTCGGGAATGCGGGGCTACACCTTC	CATPRSGMRGYTF	TRBJ1-2	-	TRBV28	-
TGTGCCAGCAGCTCCCGGGACTCAGAAGCGGGAGATACGCAGTATTTT	CASSSRDSEAGDTQYF	TRBJ2-3	-	TRBV13	-
TGTGCCAGCAGCCAGAACTTGGACAGGTGGACTGAAGCTTTCTTT	CASSQNLDRWTEAFF	TRBJ1-1	TRBD1	TRBV2	few
TGTGCCAGCAGCCCGGGGACAAGCTCTGGAAACACCATATATTTT	CASSPGTSSGNTIYF	TRBJ1-3	-	TRBV5-5	-
TGCGCCAGCAGCTTTTCCCCGAGTACTAGCACAGATACGCAGTATTTT	CASSFSPSTSTDTQYF	TRBJ2-3	-	TRBV5-1	once
TGTGCCAGCAGCGTAGGGGGACAGGGGGCAGATACGCAGTATTTT	CASSVGGQGADTQYF	TRBJ2-3	TRBD1	TRBV9	-
TGTGCCAGCAGCTTTTTTTCGGGAGATACGCAGTATTTT	CASSFFSGDTQYF	TRBJ2-3	-	TRBV7-2	-
TGTGCCAGCAGCCCCTCTTCGGGAGGGGGCTCATTACTAGCGCCGGGGTTCTTC	CASSPSSGGGSLLAPGFF	TRBJ2-1	-	TRBV9	once
TGTGCCAGCAGTGACGGTAACACCGGGGAGCTGTTTTTT	CASSDGNTGELFF	TRBJ2-2	-	TRBV2	-
TGTGCTAGTGGACTCCAGGAAGAGACCCAGTACTTC	CASGLQEETQYF	TRBJ2-5	-	TRBV12-5	-
TGTGCCATTCAAAGACAGGGGGCGAACACCGGGGAGCTGTTTTTT	CAIQRQGANTGELFF	TRBJ2-2	TRBD1	TRBV10-3	-
TGTGCCAGCAGCTCCCGGGACAGGGCCTTCTACGAGCAGTACTTC	CASSSRDRAFYEQYF	TRBJ2-7	TRBD1	TRBV7-8	-